A selection of T cell receptor beta chains follows, all from one sample in a study of T cells after yellow fever vaccination. One entry per CDR3 protein results from TCRdb running MiXCR on the 5' RACE reads. The sample has about 320,000 distinct CDR3 sequences, around an eighth seen once. Sequenced here: CD4+ T cells sorted from PBMCs, sampled 15 days after the yellow fever booster vaccination. Every receptor here comes from a man between 18 and 29 years old who received the YFV17D yellow fever vaccine. The conserved cysteine and the conserved F or W are not part of the CDR3 here.

TRBV28	TRBJ1-5	ASSSTPAGGNQPQH
TRBV5-1	TRBJ2-7	ASSPGTSVQY
TRBV5-5	TRBJ2-1	ASSPTTGGRGNEQF
TRBV7-3	TRBJ2-7	ASSQHRESYEQY
TRBV7-2	TRBJ2-7	ASSTGIYEQY
TRBV20-1	TRBJ1-2	SARLGTYGYT
TRBV20-1	TRBJ2-7	SAADRGGQY
TRBV19	TRBJ2-1	ASQDLRGLGNEQF
TRBV9	TRBJ1-3	ASSPGLSGNTIY
TRBV7-2	TRBJ2-3	ASSLDASVPDTQY
TRBV5-1	TRBJ2-6	ASSFRQIDSGANVLT
TRBV12-3/TRBV12-4	TRBJ2-7	ASSFQQGIGSGEQY
TRBV20-1	TRBJ2-5	SARVLSIKTQY